This T cell receptor (beta chain) was observed in a study of blood T cell repertoires in COVID-19. Per the original methods: Estimation of nucleated cell counts was performed using reference gene primer amplification. The repertoire was sequenced with immunoSEQ multiplex PCR; TCRdb's copy has only in-frame clones and lacks some. V and J calls and clone size are as listed in that table; D and trimming were resolved from the DNA. The sample includes about 200,000 clones, about 87% of them seen just once. Sequencing was performed on peripheral blood. This receptor was taken from a man in his 60s who had recovered from COVID-19.

The CDR3 DNA follows: TGTGCCAGCAGCCCTAGCGGGAGTATCCAAAACATTCAGTACTTC. Its translation: CASSPSGSIQNIQYF. The J gene is TRBJ2-4, the V gene TRBV3-1 (or the pseudogene TRBV3-2), with 10 bases aligning to TRBD2. The junction had 5 bases not matched to a gene; V was cut back by 4 bases and J by 5 bases. Looked up from germline, CDR1 is LGHDT and CDR2 is YNNKEL (reference sequence). This CDR3 spans 15 amino acids.